The 5 T cell receptor beta chains below come from one sample, sequenced in a study of CD8+ T cells in alopecia areata (dated by TCRdb to 2017 to 2018). Interpreted using the paper, the time point label stands for: baseline before oral tofacitinib. The library was made by the immunoSEQ multiplex PCR assay. RNA was extracted from all samples and reverse transcribed into cDNA as template for TCR sequencing. TCRdb mirrors the immuneACCESS table, restricted to in-frame sequences. Some clones are absent from its copies; in checked studies, under half trace to an unresolved V gene, and the reason for the others is unknown. The sample table lists about 130,000 clones, almost 50% of them with a count of one. The leading ten clones occupy around 20% of the sample. The source material was CD8+ T cells sorted from blood, sampled at week 0. These receptors originate from a human donor with alopecia areata.

The table lists this clone with a few counts. The gene calls are TRBV5-4 and TRBJ2-7, with 7 bases lining up with TRBD1. CDR3 length equals 15 residues. J lost 0 bases, V lost 1 base, and 4 bases had no gene match. Germline V gives CDR1 SGHNT, CDR2 YYREEE (reference sequence). CDR3 sequence: CASSLPGQASYEQYF. DNA for the CDR3: TGTGCCAGCAGCTTGCCAGGACAGGCCTCCTACGAGCAGTACTTC.

V is TRBV4-2 and J is TRBJ2-2; D is uncertain. Germline V CDR1 and CDR2: LGHNA, YNFKEQ. This CDR3 has 16 amino acids. V lost 1 base and J lost 4, with 13 bases in between. CDR3 in amino acids: CASSQVDPPLTGELFF. As DNA, the CDR3 is TGTGCCAGCAGCCAAGTGGACCCTCCCCTCACCGGGGAGCTGTTTTTT.

This clone was counted between two and nine times. This chain connects TRBV29-1 to TRBJ1-3; D gene ambiguous. Trimming shortened V by 0 bases and J by 4 bases, and 4 bases separated the two germline ends. There are 12 residues in the CDR3. Germline loops: CDR1 SQVTM, CDR2 ANQGSEA. The DNA for the CDR3 is TGCAGCGTTGAAGATCTCGGAAACACCATATATTTT. Translated, it gives CSVEDLGNTIYF.

The rearrangement links TRBV30 to TRBJ2-3; 10 nucleotides agree with TRBD2. Per the germline V gene, CDR1 is GTSNPN and CDR2 is SVGIG (reference sequence). V lost 3 bases, J lost 6 bases, and 15 bases stayed unmatched. The CDR3 totals 17 residues. The CDR3 DNA sequence: TGTGCCTGGAGGCATGGAGCGGGGGGGCCGATTGTGGATACGCAGTATTTT. Protein product: CAWRHGAGGPIVDTQYF.

V is TRBV4-2 and J is TRBJ2-3; 14 bases fit TRBD2. Germline V gene lookup returns CDR1 LGHNA and CDR2 YNFKEQ. The V and J ends lost 1 base and 0 bases, in that order; junction bases with no gene match: 3. The CDR3 consists of 18 residues. CDR3 amino acids: CASSQGLAGGPSTDTQYF. The CDR3 DNA reads TGTGCCAGCAGCCAAGGACTAGCGGGGGGGCCTAGCACAGATACGCAGTATTTT.